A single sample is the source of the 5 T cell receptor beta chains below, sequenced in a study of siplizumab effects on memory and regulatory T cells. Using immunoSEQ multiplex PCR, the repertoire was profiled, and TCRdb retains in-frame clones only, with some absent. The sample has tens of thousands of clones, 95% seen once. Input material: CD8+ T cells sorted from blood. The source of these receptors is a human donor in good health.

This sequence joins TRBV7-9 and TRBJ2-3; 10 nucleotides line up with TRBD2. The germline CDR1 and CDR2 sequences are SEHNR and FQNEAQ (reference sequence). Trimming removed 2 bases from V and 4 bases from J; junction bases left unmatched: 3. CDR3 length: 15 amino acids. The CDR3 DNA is TGTGCCAGCAGCTTATTAGCGGGAGGTGCAGATACGCAGTATTTT. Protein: CASSLLAGGADTQYF. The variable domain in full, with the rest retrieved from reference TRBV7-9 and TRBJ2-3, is DTGVSQNPRHKITKRGQNVTFRCDPISEHNRLYWYRQTLGQGPEFLTYFQNEAQLEKSRLLSDRFSAERPKGSFSTLEIQRTEQGDSAMYLCASSLLAGGADTQYFGPGTRLTVL.

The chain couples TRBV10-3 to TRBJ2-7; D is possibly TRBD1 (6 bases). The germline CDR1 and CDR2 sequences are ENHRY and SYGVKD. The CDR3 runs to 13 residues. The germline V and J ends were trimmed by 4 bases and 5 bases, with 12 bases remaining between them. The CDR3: CAISAAEGDEQYF. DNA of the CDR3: TGTGCCATCAGTGCAGCAGAGGGGGACGAGCAGTACTTC.

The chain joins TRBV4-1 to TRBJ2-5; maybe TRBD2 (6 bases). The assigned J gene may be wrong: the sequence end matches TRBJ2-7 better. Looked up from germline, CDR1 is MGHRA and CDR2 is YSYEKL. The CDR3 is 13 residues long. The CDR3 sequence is CASSQETSYEQYF. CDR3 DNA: TGCGCCAGCAGCCAAGAGACTAGCTACGAGCAGTACTTC.

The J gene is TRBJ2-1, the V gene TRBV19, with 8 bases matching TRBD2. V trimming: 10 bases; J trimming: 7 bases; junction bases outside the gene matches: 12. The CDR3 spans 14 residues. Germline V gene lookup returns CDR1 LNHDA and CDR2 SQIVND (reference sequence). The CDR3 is CATKPGLELNEQFF. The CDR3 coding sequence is TGTGCCACCAAACCGGGACTAGAGCTTAATGAGCAGTTCTTC.

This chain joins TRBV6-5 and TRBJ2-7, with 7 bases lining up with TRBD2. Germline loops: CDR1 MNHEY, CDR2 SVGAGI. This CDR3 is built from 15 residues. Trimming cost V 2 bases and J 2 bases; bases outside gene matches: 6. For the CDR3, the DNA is TGTGCCAGCAGTTACGGGGCTAGCGGAACCTACGAGCAGTACTTC. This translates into CASSYGASGTYEQYF.